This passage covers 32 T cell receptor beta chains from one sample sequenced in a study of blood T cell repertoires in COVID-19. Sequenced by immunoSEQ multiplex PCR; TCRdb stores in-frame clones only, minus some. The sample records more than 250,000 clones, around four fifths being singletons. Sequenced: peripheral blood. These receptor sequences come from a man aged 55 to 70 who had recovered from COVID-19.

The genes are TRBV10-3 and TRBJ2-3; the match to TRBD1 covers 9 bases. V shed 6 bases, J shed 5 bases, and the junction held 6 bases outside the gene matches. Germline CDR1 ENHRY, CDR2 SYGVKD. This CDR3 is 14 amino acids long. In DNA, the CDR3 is TGTGCCATCAGAACCGACAGGGGGGAAGATACGCAGTATTTT. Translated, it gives CAIRTDRGEDTQYF.

CDR3 sequence (DNA): TGCGCCAGCAGCCAAGGTCTAGCAGGGAACACCGGGGAGCTGTTTTTT. It yields the protein CASSQGLAGNTGELFF. V usage is TRBV4-1 and J usage is TRBJ2-2; a weak D match, TRBD2 (5 bases). Germline CDR1 is MGHRA and CDR2 is YSYEKL. V lost 1 base to trimming and J lost 1 base, with 10 bases between them. This CDR3 has 16 amino acids.

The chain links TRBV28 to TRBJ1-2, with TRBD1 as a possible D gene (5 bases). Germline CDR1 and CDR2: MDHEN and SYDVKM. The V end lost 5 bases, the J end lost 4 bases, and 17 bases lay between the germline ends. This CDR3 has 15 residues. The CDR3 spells CASSKGAGEGYGYTF. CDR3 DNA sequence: TGTGCCAGCAGTAAAGGGGCGGGGGAAGGCTATGGCTACACCTTC.

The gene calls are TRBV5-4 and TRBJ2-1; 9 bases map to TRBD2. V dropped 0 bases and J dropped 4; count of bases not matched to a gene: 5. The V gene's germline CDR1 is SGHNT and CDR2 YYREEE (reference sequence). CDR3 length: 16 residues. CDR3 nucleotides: TGTGCCAGCAGCTTGGGAGGGAGCGGGGGGTACAATGAGCAGTTCTTC. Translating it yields CASSLGGSGGYNEQFF.

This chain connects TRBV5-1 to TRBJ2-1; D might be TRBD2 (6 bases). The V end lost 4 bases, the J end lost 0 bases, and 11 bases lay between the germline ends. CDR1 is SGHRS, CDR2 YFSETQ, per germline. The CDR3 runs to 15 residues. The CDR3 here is CASSLSGYSYNEQFF. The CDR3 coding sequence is TGCGCCAGCAGCCTGAGCGGGTACTCCTACAATGAGCAGTTCTTC.

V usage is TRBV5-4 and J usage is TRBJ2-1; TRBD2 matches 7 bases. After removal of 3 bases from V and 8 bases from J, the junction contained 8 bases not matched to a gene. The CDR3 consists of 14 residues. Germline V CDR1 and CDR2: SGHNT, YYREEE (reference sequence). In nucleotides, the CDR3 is TGTGCCAGCAGCTCCCCGGGGGGTAACCATGAGCAGTTCTTC. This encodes CASSSPGGNHEQFF.

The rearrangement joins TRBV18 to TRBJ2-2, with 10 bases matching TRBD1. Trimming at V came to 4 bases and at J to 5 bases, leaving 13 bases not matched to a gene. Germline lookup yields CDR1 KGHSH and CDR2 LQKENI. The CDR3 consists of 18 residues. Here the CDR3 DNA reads TGTGCCAGCTCACTACTAAGCGCGGGACAGGGGATTACCGGGGAGCTGTTTTTT. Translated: CASSLLSAGQGITGELFF.

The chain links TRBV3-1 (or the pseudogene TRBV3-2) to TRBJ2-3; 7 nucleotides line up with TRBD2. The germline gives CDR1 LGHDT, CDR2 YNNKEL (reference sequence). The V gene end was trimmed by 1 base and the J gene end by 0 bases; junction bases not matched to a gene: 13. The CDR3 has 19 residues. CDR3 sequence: CASSQVARGGITSTDTQYF. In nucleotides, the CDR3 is TGTGCCAGCAGCCAAGTCGCACGGGGAGGGATTACTAGCACAGATACGCAGTATTTT.

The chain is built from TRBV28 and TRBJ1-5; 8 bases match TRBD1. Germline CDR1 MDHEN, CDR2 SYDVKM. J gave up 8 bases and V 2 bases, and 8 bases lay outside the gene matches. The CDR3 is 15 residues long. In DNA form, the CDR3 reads TGTGCCAGCAGTTTAAGGGGCAGGGGGCGGGAGCCCCAGCATTTT. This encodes CASSLRGRGREPQHF.

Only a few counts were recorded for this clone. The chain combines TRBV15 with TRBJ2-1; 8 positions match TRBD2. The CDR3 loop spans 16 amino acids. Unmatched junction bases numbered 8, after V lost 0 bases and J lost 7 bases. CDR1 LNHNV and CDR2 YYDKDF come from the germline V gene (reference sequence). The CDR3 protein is CATSRDRRGAGNEQFF. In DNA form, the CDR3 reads TGTGCCACCAGCAGAGATCGGCGGGGGGCGGGAAATGAGCAGTTCTTC.

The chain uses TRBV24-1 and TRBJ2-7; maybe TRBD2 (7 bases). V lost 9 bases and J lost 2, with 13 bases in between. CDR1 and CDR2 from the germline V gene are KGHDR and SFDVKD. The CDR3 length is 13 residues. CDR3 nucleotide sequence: TGTGCCACCCGGGGGGCGTCCCCCTACGAGCAGTACTTC. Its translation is CATRGASPYEQYF.

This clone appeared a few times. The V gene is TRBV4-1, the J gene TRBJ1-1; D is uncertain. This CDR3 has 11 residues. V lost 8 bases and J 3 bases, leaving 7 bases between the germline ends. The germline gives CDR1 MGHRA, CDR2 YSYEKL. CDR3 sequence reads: CASVRDTEAFF. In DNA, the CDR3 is TGCGCCAGCGTTCGCGACACTGAAGCTTTCTTT.

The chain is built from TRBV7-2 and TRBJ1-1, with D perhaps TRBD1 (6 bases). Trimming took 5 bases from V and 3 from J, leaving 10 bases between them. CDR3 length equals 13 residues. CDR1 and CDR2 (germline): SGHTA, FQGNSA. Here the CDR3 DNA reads TGTGCCAGCAGCCCAACAGGGTACACTGAAGCTTTCTTT. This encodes CASSPTGYTEAFF.

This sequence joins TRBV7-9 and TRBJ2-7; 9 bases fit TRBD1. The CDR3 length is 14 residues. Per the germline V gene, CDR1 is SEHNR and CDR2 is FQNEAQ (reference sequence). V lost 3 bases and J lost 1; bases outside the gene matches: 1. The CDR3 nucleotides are TGTGCCAGCAGCTTCGGGACAGGGTCCTACGAGCAGTACTTC. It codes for CASSFGTGSYEQYF.

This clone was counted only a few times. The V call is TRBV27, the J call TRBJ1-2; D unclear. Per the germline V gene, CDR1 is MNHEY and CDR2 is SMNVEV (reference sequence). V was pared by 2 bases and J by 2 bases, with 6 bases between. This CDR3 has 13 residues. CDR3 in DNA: TGTGCCAGCAGTTTAGCTAAGAACTATGGCTACACCTTC. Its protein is CASSLAKNYGYTF.

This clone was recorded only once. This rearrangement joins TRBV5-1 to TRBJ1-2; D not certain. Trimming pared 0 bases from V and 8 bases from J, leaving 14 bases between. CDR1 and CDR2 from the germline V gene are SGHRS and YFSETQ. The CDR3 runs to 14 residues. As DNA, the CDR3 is TGCGCCAGCAGCTTGGCCCTACCTAGCACGGGCTACACCTTC. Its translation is CASSLALPSTGYTF.

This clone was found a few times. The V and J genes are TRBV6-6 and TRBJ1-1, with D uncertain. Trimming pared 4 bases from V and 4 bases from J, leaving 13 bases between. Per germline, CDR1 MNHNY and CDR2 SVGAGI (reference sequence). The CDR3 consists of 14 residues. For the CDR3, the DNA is TGTGCCAGCAGTTTTGAGGGTTTCGGCACTGAAGCTTTCTTT. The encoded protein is CASSFEGFGTEAFF.

The CDR3: CASTPAGGAYGYTF. CDR3 DNA sequence: TGTGCCAGCACCCCGGCAGGGGGCGCCTATGGCTACACCTTC. The V and J genes are TRBV6-6 and TRBJ1-2, with TRBD1 matching 8 bases. Germline CDR1 MNHNY, CDR2 SVGAGI (reference sequence). The junction had 8 bases not matched to a gene; V was cut back by 7 bases and J by 4 bases. The CDR3 runs 14 residues.

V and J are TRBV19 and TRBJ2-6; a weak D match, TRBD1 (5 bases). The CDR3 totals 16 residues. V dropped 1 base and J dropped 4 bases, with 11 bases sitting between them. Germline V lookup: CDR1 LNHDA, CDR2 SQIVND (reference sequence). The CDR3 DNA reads TGTGCCAGTAGTATAGGGCAGGGATACGGGGCCAACGTCCTGACTTTC. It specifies CASSIGQGYGANVLTF.

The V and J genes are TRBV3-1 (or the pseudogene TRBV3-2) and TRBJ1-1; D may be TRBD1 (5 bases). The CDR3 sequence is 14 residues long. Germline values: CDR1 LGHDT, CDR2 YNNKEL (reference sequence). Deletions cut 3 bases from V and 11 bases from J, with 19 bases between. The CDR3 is CASSQGDRGGAAFF. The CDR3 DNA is TGTGCCAGCAGCCAGGGGGACCGGGGGGGTGCTGCTTTCTTT.

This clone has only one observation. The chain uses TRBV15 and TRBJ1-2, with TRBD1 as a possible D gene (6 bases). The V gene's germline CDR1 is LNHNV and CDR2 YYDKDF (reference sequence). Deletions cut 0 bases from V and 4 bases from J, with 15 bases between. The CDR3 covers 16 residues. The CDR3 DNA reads TGTGCCACCAGCAGAGATCGGGGACAACGGTCCTATGGCTACACCTTC. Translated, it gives CATSRDRGQRSYGYTF. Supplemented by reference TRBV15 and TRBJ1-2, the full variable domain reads DAMVIQNPRYQVTQFGKPVTLSCSQTLNHNVMYWYQQKSSQAPKLLFHYYDKDFNNEADTPDNFQSRRPNTSFCFLDIRSPGLGDTAMYLCATSRDRGQRSYGYTFGSGTRLTVV.

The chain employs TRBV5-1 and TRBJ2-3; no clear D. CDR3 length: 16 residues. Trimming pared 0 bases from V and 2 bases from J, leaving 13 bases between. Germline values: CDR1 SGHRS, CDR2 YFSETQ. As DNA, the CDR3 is TGCGCCAGCAGCTTGGGAGGAATACCGATCACAGATACGCAGTATTTT. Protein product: CASSLGGIPITDTQYF.

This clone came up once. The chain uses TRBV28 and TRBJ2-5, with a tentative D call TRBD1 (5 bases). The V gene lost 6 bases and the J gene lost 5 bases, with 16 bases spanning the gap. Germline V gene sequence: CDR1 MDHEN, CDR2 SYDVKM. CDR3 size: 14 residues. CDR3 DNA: TGTGCCAGCAGGGAGCAGGGAAAGGGGGAGACCCAGTACTTC. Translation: CASREQGKGETQYF.

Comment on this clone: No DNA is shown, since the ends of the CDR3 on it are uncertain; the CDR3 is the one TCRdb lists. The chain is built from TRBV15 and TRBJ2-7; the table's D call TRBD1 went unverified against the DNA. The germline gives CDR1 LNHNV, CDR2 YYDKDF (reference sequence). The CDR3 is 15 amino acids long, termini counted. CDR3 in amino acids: CATSILGQGPYEQYF.

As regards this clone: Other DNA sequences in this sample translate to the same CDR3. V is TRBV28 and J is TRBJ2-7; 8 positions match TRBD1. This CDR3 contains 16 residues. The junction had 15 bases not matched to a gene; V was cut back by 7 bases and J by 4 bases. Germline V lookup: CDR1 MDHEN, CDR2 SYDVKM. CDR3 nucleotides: TGTGCCAGCACCACTTGGGTCGGACAGGGTGCTTACGAGCAGTACTTC. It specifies CASTTWVGQGAYEQYF.

The CDR3 here is CASSKAGGGGTQYF. CDR3 sequence (DNA): TGTGCCAGCAGCAAAGCGGGGGGCGGGGGGACCCAGTACTTC. The chain employs TRBV2 and TRBJ2-5; TRBD2 matches at 9 bases. The CDR3 spans 14 residues. Germline-derived CDR1 and CDR2 are SNHLY and FYNNEI. V trimming: 6 bases; J trimming: 7 bases; junction bases outside the gene matches: 9.

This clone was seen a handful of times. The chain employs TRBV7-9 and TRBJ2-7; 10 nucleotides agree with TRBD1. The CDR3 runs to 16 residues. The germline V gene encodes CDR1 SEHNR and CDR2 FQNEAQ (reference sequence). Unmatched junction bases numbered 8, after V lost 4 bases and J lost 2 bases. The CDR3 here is CASSYRRTGGTYEQYF. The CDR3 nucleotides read TGTGCCAGCAGCTACCGCCGGACAGGGGGGACCTACGAGCAGTACTTC.

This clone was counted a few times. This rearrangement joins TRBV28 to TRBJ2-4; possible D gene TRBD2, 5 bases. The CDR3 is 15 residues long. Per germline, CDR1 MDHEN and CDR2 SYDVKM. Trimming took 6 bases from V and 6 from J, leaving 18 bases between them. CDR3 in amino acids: CASSDVLLRGNIQYF. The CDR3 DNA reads TGTGCCAGCAGCGACGTTCTCCTCCGGGGAAACATTCAGTACTTC. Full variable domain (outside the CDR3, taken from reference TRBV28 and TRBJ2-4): DVKVTQSSRYLVKRTGEKVFLECVQDMDHENMFWYRQDPGLGLRLIYFSYDVKMKEKGDIPEGYSVSREKKERFSLILESASTNQTSMYLCASSDVLLRGNIQYFGAGTRLSVL.

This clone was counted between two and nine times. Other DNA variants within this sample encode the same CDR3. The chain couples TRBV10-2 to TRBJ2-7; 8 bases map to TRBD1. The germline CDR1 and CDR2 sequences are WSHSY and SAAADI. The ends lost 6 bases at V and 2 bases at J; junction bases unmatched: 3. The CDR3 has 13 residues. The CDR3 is CASSPTGAYEQYF. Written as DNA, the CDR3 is TGCGCCAGCAGCCCGACAGGGGCCTACGAGCAGTACTTC.

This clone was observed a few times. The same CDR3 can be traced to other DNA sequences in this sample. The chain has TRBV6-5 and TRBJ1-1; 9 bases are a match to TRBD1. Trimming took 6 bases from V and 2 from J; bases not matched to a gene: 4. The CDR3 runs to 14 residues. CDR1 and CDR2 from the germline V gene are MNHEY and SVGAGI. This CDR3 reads CASRGTGRNTEAFF. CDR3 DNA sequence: TGTGCCAGCAGGGGGACAGGGAGAAACACTGAAGCTTTCTTT.

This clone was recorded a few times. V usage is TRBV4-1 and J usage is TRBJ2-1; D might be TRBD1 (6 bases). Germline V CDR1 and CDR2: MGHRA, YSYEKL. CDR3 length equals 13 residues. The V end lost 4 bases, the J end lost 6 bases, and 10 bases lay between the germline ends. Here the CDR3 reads CASSRLQGNEQFF. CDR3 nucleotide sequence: TGCGCCAGCAGCCGTTTACAGGGCAATGAGCAGTTCTTC.

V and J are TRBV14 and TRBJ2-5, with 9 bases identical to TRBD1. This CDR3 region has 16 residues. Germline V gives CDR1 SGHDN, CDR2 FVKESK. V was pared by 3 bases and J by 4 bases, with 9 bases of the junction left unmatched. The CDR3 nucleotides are TGTGCCAGCAGCCATGACAGGGGGAGGATTGGAGAGACCCAGTACTTC. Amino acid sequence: CASSHDRGRIGETQYF.